The 21 T cell receptor beta chains given below trace back to one sample, sequenced in a study of blood T cell repertoires in COVID-19. Assay used: immunoSEQ multiplex PCR; TCRdb lists only in-frame clones, some missing. Found here are about 15,000 clones, around 88% of them singletons; the top ten hold about 9%. The sequencing sample was made of peripheral blood. These receptors were obtained from a human donor in a cohort sampled during active COVID-19.

The chain is built from TRBV19 and TRBJ2-3; 7 bases map to TRBD1. Unmatched junction bases numbered 10, after V lost 7 bases and J lost 0 bases. The CDR3 is 16 residues long. Germline lookup yields CDR1 LNHDA and CDR2 SQIVND (reference sequence). In DNA, the CDR3 is TGTGCCAGTACCCTGGGACAGAGCACTAGCACAGATACGCAGTATTTT. It codes for CASTLGQSTSTDTQYF.

The rearrangement uses TRBV7-3 and TRBJ2-1; possible D gene TRBD1, 8 bases. V was pared by 5 bases and J by 4 bases, with 15 bases between. The CDR3 is made up of 15 amino acids. Germline assignment: CDR1 SGHTA and CDR2 FQGTGA. The CDR3 here is CASSPTGGGYNEQFF. CDR3 coding DNA: TGTGCCAGCAGCCCTACAGGGGGGGGTTACAATGAGCAGTTCTTC.

The V gene is TRBV10-2, the J gene TRBJ2-7, with 9 bases fitting TRBD1. The junction had 7 bases not matched to a gene; V was cut back by 2 bases and J by 5 bases. Germline V gene sequence: CDR1 WSHSY, CDR2 SAAADI. The CDR3 covers 15 residues. CDR3 residues: CASSEPGQGYHEQYF. The CDR3 bases are TGCGCCAGCAGTGAGCCGGGACAGGGTTACCACGAGCAGTACTTC.

This sequence joins TRBV7-9 and TRBJ1-1, with D perhaps matching TRBD1 (5 bases). From germline, CDR1 is SEHNR and CDR2 FQNEAQ (reference sequence). The CDR3 is 14 amino acids. V lost 6 bases to trimming and J lost 1 base, with 12 bases between them. CDR3 sequence reads: CASRKGYGNTEAFF. In DNA form, the CDR3 reads TGTGCCAGCAGAAAGGGGTATGGGAACACTGAAGCTTTCTTT.

V and J are TRBV4-1 and TRBJ2-1; 10 positions match TRBD2. CDR3 length: 16 amino acids. The germline gives CDR1 MGHRA, CDR2 YSYEKL. After removal of 3 bases from V and 3 bases from J, the junction contained 5 bases not matched to a gene. CDR3 coding DNA: TGCGCCAGCAGCCACCCCGGACTAGCGGACTACAATGAGCAGTTCTTC. Amino acid sequence: CASSHPGLADYNEQFF.

The gene calls are TRBV5-1 and TRBJ1-2; D call uncertain. Germline V gives CDR1 SGHRS, CDR2 YFSETQ. The CDR3 is 13 residues long. Trimming removed 1 base from V and 2 bases from J, with 6 bases in between. This CDR3 is CASSLRGNYGYTF. The CDR3 DNA reads as TGCGCCAGCAGCTTGAGAGGGAACTATGGCTACACCTTC.

This clone was seen only once. This chain links TRBV5-6 with TRBJ2-7; D is unresolved. The CDR3 is made up of 12 amino acids. Per germline, CDR1 SGHDT and CDR2 YYEEEE. The V and J ends lost 2 bases and 3 bases respectively, with 6 bases between them. The CDR3 sequence is CASSFALYEQYF. CDR3 in DNA: TGTGCCAGCAGCTTCGCACTCTACGAGCAGTACTTC.

The V gene is TRBV2, the J gene TRBJ2-2, with D perhaps matching TRBD1 (6 bases). The germline V and J ends were trimmed by 6 bases and 7 bases, with 9 bases remaining between them. Germline values: CDR1 SNHLY, CDR2 FYNNEI. CDR3 length: 12 residues. The CDR3 spells CASSRDNGELFF. DNA for the CDR3: TGTGCCAGCAGCCGGGACAACGGGGAGCTGTTTTTT.

CDR3 sequence reads: CASSTSGVYYGYTF. CDR3 in DNA: TGTGCCAGCAGTACCTCGGGGGTCTACTATGGCTACACCTTC. The chain is built from TRBV2 and TRBJ1-2, with a possible D match to TRBD1 (5 bases). V gave up 5 bases and J gave up 3 bases, with 13 bases separating them. The CDR3 totals 14 residues. Germline V gives CDR1 SNHLY, CDR2 FYNNEI.

The rearrangement joins TRBV5-1 to TRBJ2-1, with 8 nucleotides matching TRBD2. This CDR3 comprises 16 residues. Looked up from germline, CDR1 is SGHRS and CDR2 is YFSETQ. The ends lost 0 bases at V and 3 bases at J; junction bases unmatched: 5. This CDR3 is CASSLVLLADYNEQFF. The CDR3 DNA reads as TGCGCCAGCAGCTTGGTTCTACTAGCGGACTACAATGAGCAGTTCTTC.

This clone was detected only a few times. The chain is built from TRBV12-5 and TRBJ1-5; D unresolved. CDR1 LGHNT and CDR2 FRNRAP come from the germline V gene. Trimming removed 5 bases from V and 2 bases from J, with 13 bases in between. The CDR3 loop spans 15 amino acids. The CDR3 here is CASGPTSGGNQPQHF. The CDR3 DNA reads TGTGCTAGTGGTCCTACTTCAGGTGGCAATCAGCCCCAGCATTTT.

This sequence joins TRBV7-2 and TRBJ2-3; possible D gene TRBD2, 5 bases. The V end lost 2 bases, the J end lost 5 bases, and 17 bases lay between the germline ends. Germline CDR1 is SGHTA and CDR2 is FQGNSA. The CDR3 loop spans 16 amino acids. CDR3 sequence (DNA): TGTGCCAGCAGCTTAAGGAGGAGTAGGTCGGGAGATACGCAGTATTTT. The encoded protein is CASSLRRSRSGDTQYF.

V is TRBV6-1 and J is TRBJ2-1, with D perhaps TRBD2 (5 bases). Germline V gives CDR1 MNHNS, CDR2 SASEGT. V lost 3 bases and J lost 1, with 10 bases in between. The CDR3 covers 15 residues. CDR3 coding DNA: TGTGCCAGCAGTGAGCTAGCCGAGTCCTACAATGAGCAGTTCTTC. Protein sequence: CASSELAESYNEQFF.

The chain recombines TRBV28 with TRBJ2-5, with 12 bases matching TRBD2. J lost 4 bases, V lost 11 bases, and 17 bases had no gene match. Germline loops: CDR1 MDHEN, CDR2 SYDVKM. The CDR3 loop spans 17 amino acids. In nucleotides, the CDR3 is TGTGCCCCCCCCTCGGGCACTAGCGGGAGGTACCCAGAGACCCAGTACTTC. Encoded protein: CAPPSGTSGRYPETQYF.

The chain links TRBV27 to TRBJ2-7, with 12 bases lining up with TRBD1. This CDR3 is built from 17 residues. Unmatched junction bases numbered 9, after V lost 2 bases and J lost 4 bases. CDR1 MNHEY and CDR2 SMNVEV come from the germline V gene (reference sequence). The CDR3 DNA reads as TGTGCCAGCAGTTTAAATAGGGACAGGGGGCGGCGATACGAGCAGTACTTC. Its translation: CASSLNRDRGRRYEQYF.

This chain joins TRBV20-1 and TRBJ1-3; no reliable D call. This CDR3 region has 14 residues. Per germline, CDR1 DFQATT and CDR2 SNEGSKA (reference sequence). Deletions cut 3 bases from V and 0 bases from J, with 9 bases between. The CDR3 region is CSASVAFSGNTIYF. CDR3 sequence (DNA): TGCAGTGCTAGTGTGGCCTTCTCTGGAAACACCATATATTTT.

The chain recombines TRBV3-1 (or the pseudogene TRBV3-2) with TRBJ1-6; 9 bases fit TRBD1. The CDR3 length is 16 residues. Germline trimming cut 4 bases from V and 9 bases from J; bases unmatched to any gene: 10. Germline loops: CDR1 LGHDT, CDR2 YNNKEL (reference sequence). The CDR3 bases are TGTGCCAGCAGCCTCCAGGGACAGGGACCACTTTCACCCCTCCACTTT. It translates to CASSLQGQGPLSPLHF.

The chain couples TRBV6-1 to TRBJ1-5, with D hard to call. CDR3 size: 16 residues. V dropped 1 base and J dropped 6 bases, with 16 bases sitting between them. Germline CDR1 and CDR2: MNHNS and SASEGT. Written as DNA, the CDR3 is TGTGCCAGCAGTGAAGGGTCGTTGGGTAGAGGTCAGCCCCAGCATTTT. Translated, it gives CASSEGSLGRGQPQHF.

The chain has TRBV7-8 and TRBJ2-5; D may be TRBD1 (8 bases). The germline V gene encodes CDR1 SGHVS and CDR2 FQNEAQ. This CDR3 region has 15 residues. V shed 2 bases and J shed 4 bases, with 14 bases lying between them. The CDR3 DNA reads TGTGCCAGCAGCTTAAACACAGGGGGGGGAGAGACCCAGTACTTC. This encodes CASSLNTGGGETQYF.

V usage is TRBV27 and J usage is TRBJ2-7; D is uncertain. V was trimmed by 2 bases and J by 4 bases, leaving 9 bases between them. The CDR3 runs to 13 residues. Germline-derived CDR1 and CDR2 are MNHEY and SMNVEV (reference sequence). The CDR3 coding sequence is TGTGCCAGCAGTTTACAGGCCCTATACGAGCAGTACTTC. This encodes CASSLQALYEQYF.

The chain joins TRBV10-3 to TRBJ2-5; 7 bases line up with TRBD1. CDR1 ENHRY and CDR2 SYGVKD come from the germline V gene. V shed 6 bases, J shed 5 bases, and the junction held 6 bases outside the gene matches. The CDR3 spans 13 residues. For the CDR3, the DNA is TGTGCCATCAGAGGGGGCGCAGGGGAGACCCAGTACTTC. Translating gives CAIRGGAGETQYF.